Presented here are 8 T cell receptor beta chains from one specimen sequenced in a study of blood T cell repertoires in COVID-19. The repertoire was sequenced with immunoSEQ multiplex PCR; TCRdb's copy has only in-frame clones and lacks some. Here the sample spans over 110,000 clones, roughly 84% being singletons. Sequencing input: PBMCs or T cells enriched from blood (not recorded which). These receptors originate from a man aged 50 to 59 in a cohort exposed to, infected with or recovered from COVID-19 (not recorded which).

The chain combines TRBV4-2 with TRBJ2-7; a possible D gene is TRBD2 (7 bases). CDR1 and CDR2 (germline): LGHNA, YNFKEQ. V was cut by 1 base and J by 0 bases, with 16 bases left in between. CDR3 size: 17 residues. Written as DNA, the CDR3 is TGTGCCAGCAGCCAAGTAGGGGGAGGGACCAGCTCCTACGAGCAGTACTTC. Its translation: CASSQVGGGTSSYEQYF.

This rearrangement joins TRBV7-3 to TRBJ2-3; 7 positions agree with TRBD2. The CDR3 contains 13 residues. The J segment lost 10 bases and the V segment lost 6 bases, leaving 10 bases of the junction unmatched. Germline CDR1 reads SGHTA; CDR2 reads FQGTGA. DNA for the CDR3: TGTGCCAGCAGTTCGGACCCCCGGGGGGCGCAGTATTTT. As protein: CASSSDPRGAQYF.

The chain has TRBV5-1 and TRBJ2-5; D is undetermined. Trimming stripped 0 bases from V and 1 base from J, with 7 bases between. There are 14 residues in the CDR3. The V gene's germline CDR1 is SGHRS and CDR2 YFSETQ. DNA for the CDR3: TGCGCCAGCAGCTTGGGACTCTTCCAAGAGACCCAGTACTTC. Encoded protein: CASSLGLFQETQYF.

This clone was counted only a few times. The chain links TRBV19 to TRBJ2-1; 13 bases fit TRBD2. J gave up 10 bases and V 3 bases, and 3 bases lay outside the gene matches. The CDR3 length is 14 residues. CDR1 and CDR2 from the germline V gene are LNHDA and SQIVND (reference sequence). CDR3 protein: CASSIGTSGKEQFF. The CDR3 bases are TGTGCCAGTAGTATTGGGACTAGCGGGAAAGAGCAGTTCTTC.

This chain links TRBV7-2 with TRBJ2-7; D is unclear. V was cut by 3 bases and J by 3 bases, with 6 bases left in between. CDR1 SGHTA and CDR2 FQGNSA come from the germline V gene. The CDR3 has 12 amino acids. CDR3 loop: CASSFEDYEQYF. The CDR3 nucleotides are TGTGCCAGCAGCTTTGAGGACTACGAGCAGTACTTC.

The chain carries TRBV4-3 and TRBJ1-2; 8 bases are a match to TRBD1. CDR3 length: 15 amino acids. Germline V gene sequence: CDR1 LGHNA, CDR2 YSLEER. The V segment lost 2 bases and the J segment 2 bases; nucleotides outside the gene matches: 4. The CDR3 DNA reads as TGCGCCAGCAGCCAATCACGGACAGGGAACTATGGCTACACCTTC. Its protein product is CASSQSRTGNYGYTF.

This clone showed up just a few times. This chain uses TRBV10-3 with TRBJ2-7; D is perhaps TRBD1 (6 bases). This CDR3 is built from 13 residues. Germline V CDR1 and CDR2: ENHRY, SYGVKD. Deletions cut 6 bases from V and 6 bases from J, with 15 bases between. The CDR3 DNA follows: TGTGCCATCAGAGGGGACAAAGGATCCGAGCAGTACTTC. Its protein is CAIRGDKGSEQYF.

The J gene is TRBJ1-6, the V gene TRBV30, with TRBD1 matching over 7 bases. V lost 3 bases, J lost 6 bases, and 8 bases stayed unmatched. There are 15 residues in the CDR3. CDR1 and CDR2 from the germline V gene are GTSNPN and SVGIG (reference sequence). DNA for the CDR3: TGTGCCTGGAGGGTGGACAGGCCCCGTAATTCACCCCTCCACTTT. Translation: CAWRVDRPRNSPLHF.